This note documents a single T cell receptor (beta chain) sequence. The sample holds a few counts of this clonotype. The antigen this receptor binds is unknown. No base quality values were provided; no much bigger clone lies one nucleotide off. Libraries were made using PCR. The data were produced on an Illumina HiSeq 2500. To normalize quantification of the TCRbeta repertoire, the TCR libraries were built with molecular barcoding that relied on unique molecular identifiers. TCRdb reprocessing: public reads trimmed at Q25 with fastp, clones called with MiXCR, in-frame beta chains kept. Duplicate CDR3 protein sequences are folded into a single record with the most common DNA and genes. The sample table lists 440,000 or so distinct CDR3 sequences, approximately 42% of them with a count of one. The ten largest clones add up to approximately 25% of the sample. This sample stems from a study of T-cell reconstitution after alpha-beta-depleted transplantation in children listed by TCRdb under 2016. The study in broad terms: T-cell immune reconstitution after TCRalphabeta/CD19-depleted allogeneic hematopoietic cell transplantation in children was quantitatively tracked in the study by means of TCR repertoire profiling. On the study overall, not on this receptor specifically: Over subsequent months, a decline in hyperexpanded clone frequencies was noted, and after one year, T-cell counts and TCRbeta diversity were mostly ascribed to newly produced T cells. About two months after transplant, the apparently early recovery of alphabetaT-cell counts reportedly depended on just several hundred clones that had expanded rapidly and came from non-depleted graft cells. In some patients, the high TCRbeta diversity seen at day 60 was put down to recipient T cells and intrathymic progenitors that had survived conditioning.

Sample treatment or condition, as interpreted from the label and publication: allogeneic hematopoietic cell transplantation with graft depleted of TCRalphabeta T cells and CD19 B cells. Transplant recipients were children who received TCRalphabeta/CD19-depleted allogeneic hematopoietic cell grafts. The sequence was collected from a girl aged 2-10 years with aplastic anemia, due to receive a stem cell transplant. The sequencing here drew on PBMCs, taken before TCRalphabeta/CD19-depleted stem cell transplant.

DNA sequence: TGCAGTGCTAGAACCAGCCGGACAACCATGAACACTGAAGCTTTCTTT. It translates as CSARTSRTTMNTEAFF. The V and J segments used are TRBV20-1 and TRBJ1-1, and the D gene may be TRBD1, 5 bases matching. Reading from cysteine to phenylalanine, the CDR3 counts 16 amino acids. Only CDR3 DNA remains: 48 bases, in frame from the first base. For CDR1 and CDR2, the germline V gene (reference sequence) lists DFQATT and SNEGSKA. Trimming takes 2 bases from V and 0 bases from J, and the germline ends sit 16 bases apart.